One sample yielded the 14 T cell receptor beta chains listed below, sequenced in a study of blood T cell repertoires in COVID-19. Generated by immunoSEQ multiplex PCR, the TCRdb table keeps only in-frame clones and is missing some. This sample has 250,000 or so clones, with about four fifths found just once. The specimen was peripheral blood. The receptors shown here come from a man at least 80 years old with acute or convalescent COVID-19.

There are a few counts of this clone. V usage is TRBV7-9 and J usage is TRBJ1-2; D uncertain. The CDR3 spans 12 residues. CDR1 is SEHNR, CDR2 FQNEAQ, per germline (reference sequence). V gave up 6 bases and J gave up 4 bases, with 9 bases separating them. CDR3 amino acids: CASRRAGYGYTF. Here the CDR3 DNA reads TGTGCCAGCAGGCGGGCAGGCTATGGCTACACCTTC.

The V call is TRBV5-1, the J call TRBJ2-1, with a weak D call TRBD1 (6 bases). Germline assignment: CDR1 SGHRS and CDR2 YFSETQ. The germline V and J ends were trimmed by 5 bases and 9 bases, with 24 bases remaining between them. The CDR3 length is 16 residues. The CDR3, as DNA: TGCGCCAGCAGTTCCGGGACAAATGGGGCCTTTGGTGAGCAGTTCTTC. Protein: CASSSGTNGAFGEQFF.

In this sample, this clone turned up a few times. DNA for the CDR3: TGTGCCAGCAGCGGCCGGGACAAGGTCTATGGCTACACCTTC. It is translated as CASSGRDKVYGYTF. This chain uses TRBV7-8 with TRBJ1-2; TRBD1 is a possible D gene (6 bases). The V gene's germline CDR1 is SGHVS and CDR2 FQNEAQ. Trimming took off 5 bases at V and 4 bases at J, with 14 bases between the two ends. There are 14 residues in the CDR3. The full variable domain, completed using reference TRBV7-8 and TRBJ1-2, is GAGVSQSPRYKVAKRGQDVALRCDPISGHVSLFWYQQALGQGPEFLTYFQNEAQLDKSGLPSDRFFAERPEGSVSTLKIQRTQQEDSAVYLCASSGRDKVYGYTFGSGTRLTVV.

The V call is TRBV27, the J call TRBJ2-7; TRBD1 might be the D (5 bases). V shed 3 bases and J shed 2 bases, with 23 bases lying between them. The germline V gene encodes CDR1 MNHEY and CDR2 SMNVEV (reference sequence). The CDR3 contains 18 residues. This chain's CDR3 is CASSFIKPTASGAYEQYF. The CDR3 DNA sequence: TGTGCCAGCAGTTTCATAAAACCGACAGCCTCTGGGGCCTACGAGCAGTACTTC.

This clone has just a few counts. The chain joins TRBV18 to TRBJ2-7; TRBD1 agrees at 8 bases. In germline, CDR1 is KGHSH, CDR2 LQKENI. The ends lost 2 bases at V and 3 bases at J; junction bases unmatched: 0. The CDR3 extends over 13 amino acids. CDR3 sequence (DNA): TGTGCCAGCTCACCAGGGACAGGCTACGAGCAGTACTTC. This gives the protein CASSPGTGYEQYF.

V and J are TRBV29-1 and TRBJ1-3; possibly TRBD1 for D (6 bases). V was shortened by 7 bases and J by 2 bases, with 15 bases between the two germline ends. This CDR3 has 14 amino acids. The V gene's germline CDR1 is SQVTM and CDR2 ANQGSEA. CDR3 DNA sequence: TGCAGCGCGGACTCCACAGGGACTGGAAACACCATATATTTT. It yields the protein CSADSTGTGNTIYF.

V gene TRBV10-1 combines with J gene TRBJ2-3; possible D gene TRBD2, 5 bases. This CDR3 contains 15 residues. Germline CDR1 WNHNN, CDR2 SYGVQD (reference sequence). V was pared by 4 bases and J by 4 bases, with 15 bases between. The CDR3 loop reads CASSARGRAADTQYF. The CDR3 nucleotides are TGCGCCAGCAGTGCCCGGGGTCGGGCGGCAGATACGCAGTATTTT.

This chain connects TRBV9 to TRBJ2-1, with D possibly TRBD2 on 5 matching bases. This CDR3 contains 16 residues. Trimming left V 0 bases short and J 0 bases short, with 10 bases between. CDR1 and CDR2 (germline): SGDLS, YYNGEE. CDR3 amino acids: CASSVEAGISYNEQFF. The CDR3 nucleotides are TGTGCCAGCAGCGTAGAGGCCGGGATCTCCTACAATGAGCAGTTCTTC. The variable domain in full, with the rest retrieved from reference TRBV9 and TRBJ2-1, is DSGVTQTPKHLITATGQRVTLRCSPRSGDLSVYWYQQSLDQGLQFLIQYYNGEERAKGNILERFSAQQFPDLHSELNLSSLELGDSALYFCASSVEAGISYNEQFFGPGTRLTVL.

This rearrangement joins TRBV6-5 to TRBJ2-7; 8 nucleotides align to TRBD1. There are 14 residues in the CDR3. V was clipped by 7 bases and J by 4 bases; unmatched bases: 9. Germline V gene lookup returns CDR1 MNHEY and CDR2 SVGAGI. CDR3 sequence (DNA): TGTGCCAGCATGAGGACAGGGAGGAGGTACGAGCAGTACTTC. Its translation: CASMRTGRRYEQYF.

The chain links TRBV6-5 to TRBJ1-1; perhaps TRBD1 as D (6 bases). The CDR3 covers 13 residues. From germline, CDR1 is MNHEY and CDR2 SVGAGI. Trimming took 4 bases from V and 4 from J, leaving 10 bases between them. CDR3 nucleotide sequence: TGTGCCAGCAGTTTGACAGGCGGCACTGAAGCTTTCTTT. It encodes CASSLTGGTEAFF.

The gene calls are TRBV5-4 and TRBJ2-7; TRBD1 matches 7 bases. The CDR3 runs 15 residues. With V trimmed by 0 bases and J by 1 base, 4 bases remained unmatched. Germline V CDR1 and CDR2: SGHNT, YYREEE (reference sequence). CDR3 residues: CASSLEWDRSYEQYF. DNA for the CDR3: TGTGCCAGCAGCTTGGAATGGGACAGATCCTACGAGCAGTACTTC.

V usage is TRBV25-1 and J usage is TRBJ2-7; D not resolved. The CDR3 totals 12 residues. Trimming took 2 bases from V and 3 from J, leaving 5 bases between them. CDR1 is MGHDK, CDR2 SYGVNS, per germline. CDR3 sequence: CASSENSYEQYF. CDR3 nucleotides: TGTGCCAGCAGTGAAAACAGCTACGAGCAGTACTTC.

V is TRBV24-1 and J is TRBJ2-7; TRBD2 agrees at 13 bases. The CDR3 sequence is 15 residues long. Germline assignment: CDR1 KGHDR and CDR2 SFDVKD. The V gene end was trimmed by 6 bases and the J gene end by 6 bases; junction bases not matched to a gene: 7. CDR3 nucleotides: TGTGCCACCAGTCCGGGACTAGCGGGAAGAGGCGAGCAGTACTTC. This encodes CATSPGLAGRGEQYF.

The V call is TRBV2, the J call TRBJ2-6; 10 bases fit TRBD1. CDR1 and CDR2 from the germline V gene are SNHLY and FYNNEI. The CDR3 contains 17 residues. Trimming at V came to 8 bases and at J to 1 base, leaving 8 bases not matched to a gene. CDR3 DNA: TGTGCCAGCGGCCGGGACAGGGGTTTTTCTGGGGCCAACGTCCTGACTTTC. Translating it yields CASGRDRGFSGANVLTF.